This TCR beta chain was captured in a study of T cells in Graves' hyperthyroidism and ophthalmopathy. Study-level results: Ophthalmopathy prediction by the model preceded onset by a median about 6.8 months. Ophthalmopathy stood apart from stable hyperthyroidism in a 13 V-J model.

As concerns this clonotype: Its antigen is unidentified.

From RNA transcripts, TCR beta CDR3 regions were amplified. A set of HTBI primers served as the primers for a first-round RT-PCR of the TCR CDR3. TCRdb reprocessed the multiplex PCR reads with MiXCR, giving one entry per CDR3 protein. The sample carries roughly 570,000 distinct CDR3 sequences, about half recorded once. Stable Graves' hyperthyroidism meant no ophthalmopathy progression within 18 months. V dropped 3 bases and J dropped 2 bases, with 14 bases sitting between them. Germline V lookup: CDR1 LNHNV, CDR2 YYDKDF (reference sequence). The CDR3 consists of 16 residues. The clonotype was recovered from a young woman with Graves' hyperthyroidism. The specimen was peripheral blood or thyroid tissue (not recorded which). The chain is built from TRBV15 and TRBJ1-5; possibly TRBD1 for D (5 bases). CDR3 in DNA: TGTGCCACCAGCAGGGACGTAGGGGAAGGCAATCAGCCCCAGCATTTT. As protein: CATSRDVGEGNQPQHF.